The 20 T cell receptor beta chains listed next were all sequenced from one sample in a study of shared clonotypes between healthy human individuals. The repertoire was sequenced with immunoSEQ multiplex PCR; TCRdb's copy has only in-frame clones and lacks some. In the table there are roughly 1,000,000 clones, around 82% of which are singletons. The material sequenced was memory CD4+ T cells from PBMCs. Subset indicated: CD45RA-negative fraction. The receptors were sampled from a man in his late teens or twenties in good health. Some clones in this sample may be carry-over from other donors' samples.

The CDR3 protein is CASSNHERGNNEQFF. Written as DNA, the CDR3 is TGTGCCAGCTCTAATCATGAGCGGGGGAACAATGAGCAGTTCTTC. This chain uses TRBV9 with TRBJ2-1, with 8 bases lining up with TRBD2. After removal of 7 bases from V and 5 bases from J, the junction contained 11 bases not matched to a gene. This CDR3 region has 15 residues. Per germline, CDR1 SGDLS and CDR2 YYNGEE.

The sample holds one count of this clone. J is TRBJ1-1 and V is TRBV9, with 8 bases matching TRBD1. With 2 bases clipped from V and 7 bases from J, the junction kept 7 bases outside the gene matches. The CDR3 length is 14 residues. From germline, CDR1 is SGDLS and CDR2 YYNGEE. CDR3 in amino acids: CASSVGTGRYEAFF. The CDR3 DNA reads TGTGCCAGCAGCGTTGGGACAGGAAGATATGAAGCTTTCTTT.

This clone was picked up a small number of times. CDR3: CASSITTGNNEQYF. The CDR3 nucleotides read TGTGCCAGTAGTATCACCACAGGAAATAACGAGCAGTACTTC. The gene calls are TRBV19 and TRBJ2-7, with D possibly matching TRBD1 (5 bases). The CDR3 contains 14 residues. Trimming cost V 3 bases and J 5 bases, with 14 bases left between them. Germline CDR1 LNHDA, CDR2 SQIVND (reference sequence).

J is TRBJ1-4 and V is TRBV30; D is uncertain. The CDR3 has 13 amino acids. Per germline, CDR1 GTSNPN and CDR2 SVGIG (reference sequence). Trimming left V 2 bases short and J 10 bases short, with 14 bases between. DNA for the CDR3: TGTGCCTGGAGTCACACGCAGGTCTCAAAACTGTTTTTT. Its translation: CAWSHTQVSKLFF.

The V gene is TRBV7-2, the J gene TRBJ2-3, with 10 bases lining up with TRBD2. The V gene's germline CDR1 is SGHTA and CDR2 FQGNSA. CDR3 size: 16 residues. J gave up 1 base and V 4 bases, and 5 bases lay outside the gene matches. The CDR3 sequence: CASSYLAGGRTDTQYF. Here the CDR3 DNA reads TGTGCCAGCAGCTACTTAGCGGGGGGCCGCACAGATACGCAGTATTTT.

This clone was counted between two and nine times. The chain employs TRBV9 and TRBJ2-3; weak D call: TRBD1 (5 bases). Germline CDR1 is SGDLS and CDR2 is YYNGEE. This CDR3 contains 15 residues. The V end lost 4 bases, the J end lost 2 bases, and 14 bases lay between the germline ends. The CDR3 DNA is TGTGCCAGCAGCCAGGGTACGTGGGCCACAGATACGCAGTATTTT. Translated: CASSQGTWATDTQYF.

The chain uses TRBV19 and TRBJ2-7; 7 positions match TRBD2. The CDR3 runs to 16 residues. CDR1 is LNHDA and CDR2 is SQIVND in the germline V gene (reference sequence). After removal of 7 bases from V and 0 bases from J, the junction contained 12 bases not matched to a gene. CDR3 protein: CASNPSGYTSSYEQYF. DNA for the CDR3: TGTGCCAGTAATCCTAGCGGTTATACGAGCTCCTACGAGCAGTACTTC.

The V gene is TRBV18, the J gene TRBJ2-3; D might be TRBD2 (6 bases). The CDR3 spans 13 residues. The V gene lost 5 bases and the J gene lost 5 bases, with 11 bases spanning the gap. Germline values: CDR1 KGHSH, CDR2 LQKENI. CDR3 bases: TGTGCCAGCTCATTGGGAGCGGGAGATACGCAGTATTTT. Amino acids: CASSLGAGDTQYF.

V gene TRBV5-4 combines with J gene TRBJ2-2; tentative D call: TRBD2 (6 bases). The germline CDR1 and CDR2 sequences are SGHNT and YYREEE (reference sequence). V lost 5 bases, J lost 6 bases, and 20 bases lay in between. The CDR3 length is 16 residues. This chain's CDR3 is CASRPRSGLGAGELFF. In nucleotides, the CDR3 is TGTGCCAGCAGACCTCGTAGCGGACTCGGGGCCGGGGAGCTGTTTTTT. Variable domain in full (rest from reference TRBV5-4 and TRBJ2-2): ETGVTQSPTHLIKTRGQQVTLRCSSQSGHNTVSWYQQALGQGPQFIFQYYREEENGRGNFPPRFSGLQFPNYSSELNVNALELDDSALYLCASRPRSGLGAGELFFGEGSRLTVL.

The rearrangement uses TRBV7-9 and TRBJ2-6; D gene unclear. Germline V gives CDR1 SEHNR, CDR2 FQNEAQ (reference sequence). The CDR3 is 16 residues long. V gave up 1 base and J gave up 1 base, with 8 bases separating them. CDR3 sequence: CASSLVYSSGANVLTF. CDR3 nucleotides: TGTGCCAGCAGCTTAGTTTACAGTTCTGGGGCCAACGTCCTGACTTTC.

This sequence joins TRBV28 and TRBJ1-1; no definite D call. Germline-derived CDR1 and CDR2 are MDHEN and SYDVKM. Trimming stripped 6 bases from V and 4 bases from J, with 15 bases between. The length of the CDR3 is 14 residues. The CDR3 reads CASRSWSGTTEAFF. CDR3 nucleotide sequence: TGTGCCAGCAGATCATGGTCGGGTACCACTGAAGCTTTCTTT.

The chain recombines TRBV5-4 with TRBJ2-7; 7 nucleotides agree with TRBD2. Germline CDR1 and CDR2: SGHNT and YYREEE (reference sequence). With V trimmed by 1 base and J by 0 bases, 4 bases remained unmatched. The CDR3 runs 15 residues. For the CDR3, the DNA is TGTGCCAGCAGCTTGTACGGGAGGCCCTCCTACGAGCAGTACTTC. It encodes CASSLYGRPSYEQYF.

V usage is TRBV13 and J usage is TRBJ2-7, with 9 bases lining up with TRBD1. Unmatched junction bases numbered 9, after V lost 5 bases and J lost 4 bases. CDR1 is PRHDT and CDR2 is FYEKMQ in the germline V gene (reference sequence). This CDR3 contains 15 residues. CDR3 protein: CASSNSGTGWYEQYF. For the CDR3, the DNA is TGTGCCAGCAGCAACTCCGGGACAGGGTGGTACGAGCAGTACTTC.

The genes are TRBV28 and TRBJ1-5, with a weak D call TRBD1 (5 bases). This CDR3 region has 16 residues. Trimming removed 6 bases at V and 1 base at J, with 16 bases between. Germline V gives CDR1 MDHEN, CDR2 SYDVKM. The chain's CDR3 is CASRPGRGRSNQPQHF. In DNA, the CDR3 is TGTGCCAGCAGGCCCGGGCGGGGGAGGAGCAATCAGCCCCAGCATTTT.

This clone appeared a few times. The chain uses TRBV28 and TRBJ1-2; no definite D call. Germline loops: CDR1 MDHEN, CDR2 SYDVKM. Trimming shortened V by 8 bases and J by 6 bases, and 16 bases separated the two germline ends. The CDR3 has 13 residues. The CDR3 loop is CASLEGLENGYTF. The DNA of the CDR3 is TGTGCCAGCCTAGAGGGTTTGGAGAATGGCTACACCTTC.

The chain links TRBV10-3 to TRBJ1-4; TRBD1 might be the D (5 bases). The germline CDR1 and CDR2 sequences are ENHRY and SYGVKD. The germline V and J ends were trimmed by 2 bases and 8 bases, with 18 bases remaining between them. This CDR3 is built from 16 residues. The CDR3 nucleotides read TGTGCCATCAGTGAGCCTCCGGGACCCCTGAGGGAAAAACTGTTTTTT. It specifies CAISEPPGPLREKLFF.

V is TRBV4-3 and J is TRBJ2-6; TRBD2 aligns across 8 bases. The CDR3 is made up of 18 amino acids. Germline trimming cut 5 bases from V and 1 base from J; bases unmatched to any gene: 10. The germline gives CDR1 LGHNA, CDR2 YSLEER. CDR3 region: CASSARGGLLSGANVLTF. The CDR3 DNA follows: TGCGCCAGCAGCGCCCGGGGGGGCCTACTATCTGGGGCCAACGTCCTGACTTTC.

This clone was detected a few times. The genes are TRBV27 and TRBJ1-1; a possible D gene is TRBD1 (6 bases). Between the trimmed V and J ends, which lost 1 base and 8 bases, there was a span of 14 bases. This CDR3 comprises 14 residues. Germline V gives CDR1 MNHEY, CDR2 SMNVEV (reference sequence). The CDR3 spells CASSLWLGAGEAFF. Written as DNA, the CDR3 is TGTGCCAGCAGTTTATGGCTGGGGGCCGGGGAAGCTTTCTTT.

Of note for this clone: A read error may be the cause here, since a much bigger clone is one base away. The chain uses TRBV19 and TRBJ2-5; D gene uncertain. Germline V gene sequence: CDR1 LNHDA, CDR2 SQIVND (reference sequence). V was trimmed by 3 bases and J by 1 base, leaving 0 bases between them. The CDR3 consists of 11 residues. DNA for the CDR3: TGTGCCAGTAGTATCCAAGAGACCCAGTACTTC. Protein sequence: CASSIQETQYF.

The CDR3 protein is CASSGRGSGDTQYF. CDR3 coding DNA: TGTGCCAGCTCCGGGCGGGGGAGTGGAGATACGCAGTATTTT. V is TRBV18 and J is TRBJ2-3; 7 bases are shared with TRBD2. Losses at the gene ends were 6 bases for V and 5 bases for J; bases not matched to a gene: 8. Germline V CDR1 and CDR2: KGHSH, LQKENI. This CDR3 region has 14 residues.